This is a list of T cell receptor beta chains from one sample in a study of T cells in Graves' hyperthyroidism and ophthalmopathy. TCRdb re-called the multiplex PCR reads through MiXCR, storing one row per CDR3 protein. The sample lists around 300,000 distinct CDR3 sequences, about 20% occurring once. The specimen sequenced was blood. The receptors here all came from a man aged 25 to 45 with Graves' ophthalmopathy. The CDR3 runs from the conserved cysteine through the conserved F or W. A D gene is named only where the DNA matches it firmly. The size entry is marked missing in some rows and otherwise reads once, few, many or a size class.

clone_size	d_call	v_call	j_call	cdr3_aa
.	TRBD2	TRBV19	TRBJ2-2	CASSSSGRVTGELFF
few	.	TRBV24-1	TRBJ2-3	CATSNSGRTDTQYF
many	.	TRBV4-1	TRBJ1-1	CASSQDGQPNTEAFF
few	.	TRBV7-2	TRBJ1-1	CASSSTGLGNTEAFF
few	.	TRBV20-1	TRBJ1-1	CSASSRGTEAFF
many	.	TRBV6-1	TRBJ1-1	CASIPGQSHTEAFF
.	.	TRBV6-1	TRBJ2-1	CASSGGGGYLGGYNEQFF
many	TRBD1	TRBV11-2	TRBJ1-3	CASSSSGQGSAGNTIYF
.	TRBD2	TRBV20-1	TRBJ2-7	CSALAGTSASYEQYF
many	.	TRBV5-1	TRBJ1-1	CASSLGDSNTEAFF
.	TRBD2	TRBV12-3/TRBV12-4	TRBJ2-3	CASSFPSGGGAGDTQYF
many	TRBD1	TRBV28	TRBJ2-1	CASSLLGRGHSQFF
many	.	TRBV5-1	TRBJ2-1	CASSLGWGNEQFF
.	.	TRBV20-1	TRBJ2-2	CSASPRGGSVGAGELFF
many	.	TRBV28	TRBJ2-7	CASSRTGSSYEQYF
few	TRBD1	TRBV28	TRBJ2-7	CASRTPQGMDEQYF
many	.	TRBV28	TRBJ1-1	CASRAPRGNTEAFF
few	TRBD2	TRBV7-8	TRBJ2-1	CASSQFGLAEINEQFF
many	TRBD2	TRBV7-2	TRBJ2-3	CASAQTSGASTDTQYF
.	.	TRBV20-1	TRBJ1-2	CSAFGGGGGGDGYTF
.	.	TRBV4-1	TRBJ2-7	CASSQRTSLTIDEQYF
many	.	TRBV20-1	TRBJ1-5	CSAIGGGLSNQPQHF